A selection of T cell receptor beta chains follows, all from one sample in a study of vaccination and CD4 T cells after COVID-19. TCRdb reprocessed the PCR reads via MiXCR and lists one record per CDR3 protein. The sample has about 18,000 distinct CDR3 sequences; about 73% are singletons. For these TCRs, the target antigens are not known. The sequencing sample was made of CD4+ T cells from blood, cultured in vitro. Source of these receptors: a human donor who had recovered from COVID-19. Each CDR3 is given with its conserved first and last residue. Each record gives: J gene, V gene, D gene, clone size, CDR3 protein, CDR3 DNA. D genes are given only for firm matches. Clone size is given for some rows only: seen once, a few or many times, or a class if the clone is expanded.

TRBJ2-5,TRBV27,NA,NA,CASRSSETQYF,TGTGCCAGCAGAAGCAGTGAGACCCAGTACTTC
TRBJ1-2,TRBV6-5,NA,NA,CASSYGAPLYGYTF,TGTGCCAGCAGTTATGGCGCACCACTCTATGGCTACACCTTC
TRBJ2-1,TRBV6-5,TRBD1,NA,CASSYSTGRSNEQFF,TGTGCCAGCAGTTACTCGACAGGGAGAAGCAATGAGCAGTTCTTC
TRBJ2-5,TRBV27,TRBD2,NA,CASSPRTSGQETQYF,TGTGCCAGCAGTCCGCGGACTAGCGGTCAAGAGACCCAGTACTTC
TRBJ1-2,TRBV27,NA,NA,CASSPQSYYGYTF,TGTGCCAGCAGTCCACAGAGTTACTATGGCTACACCTTC
TRBJ2-3,TRBV27,NA,NA,CASSYKGLSTDTQYF,TGTGCCAGCAGTTACAAGGGTCTGAGCACAGATACGCAGTATTTT
TRBJ2-1,TRBV6-1,TRBD2,NA,CASSRLAGSFNRNEQFF,TGTGCCAGCAGCCGACTAGCGGGGAGCTTCAACAGGAATGAGCAGTTCTTC
TRBJ2-3,TRBV7-8,NA,NA,CASSLAGRPGRRDTQYF,TGTGCCAGCAGCTTAGCCGGCCGCCCGGGGAGGAGGGATACGCAGTATTTT
TRBJ2-5,TRBV20-1,NA,NA,CSASLGVALETQYF,TGCAGTGCTAGTTTAGGGGTAGCCTTGGAGACCCAGTACTTC
TRBJ1-5,TRBV6-2/TRBV6-3,TRBD1,NA,CASRQPGQANQPQHF,TGTGCCAGCAGACAACCGGGACAGGCCAATCAGCCCCAGCATTTT
TRBJ1-3,TRBV19,NA,NA,CASRKTGNTIYF,TGTGCCAGTAGGAAGACTGGAAACACCATATATTTT
TRBJ1-1,TRBV6-5,NA,NA,CASSYSRGISTEAFF,TGTGCCAGCAGTTACAGTCGGGGGATTAGCACTGAAGCTTTCTTT
TRBJ1-5,TRBV2,NA,NA,CASKLSTLSNQPQHF,TGTGCCAGCAAATTAAGCACGCTTAGCAATCAGCCCCAGCATTTT
TRBJ1-2,TRBV20-1,NA,NA,CSAIGIRARDTNYGYTF,TGCAGTGCTATTGGGATCAGAGCGAGGGACACAAACTATGGCTACACCTTC
TRBJ2-1,TRBV5-1,TRBD2,NA,CASTSGGGEQFF,TGCGCCAGCACTAGCGGGGGCGGTGAGCAGTTCTTC
TRBJ1-5,TRBV6-1,TRBD1,NA,CASRAVDRHNQPQHF,TGTGCCAGCAGGGCCGTGGACAGGCACAATCAGCCCCAGCATTTT
TRBJ2-1,TRBV6-2/TRBV6-3,NA,NA,CASGRREQFF,TGTGCCAGCGGGCGGAGAGAGCAGTTCTTC
TRBJ1-5,TRBV20-1,NA,few,CSARDVGAGNQPQHF,TGCAGTGCTAGAGATGTGGGGGCGGGCAATCAGCCCCAGCATTTT
TRBJ1-1,TRBV19,NA,NA,CASSMIGGSEAFF,TGTGCCAGTAGTATGATTGGGGGGTCCGAAGCTTTCTTT
TRBJ2-1,TRBV4-1,TRBD2,NA,CASSPPESGRYNEQFF,TGCGCCAGCAGCCCTCCAGAGAGCGGGAGGTACAATGAGCAGTTCTTC
TRBJ2-7,TRBV6-2/TRBV6-3,NA,NA,CASSYTGAYEQYF,TGTGCCAGCAGTTATACGGGCGCCTACGAGCAGTACTTC
TRBJ1-1,TRBV28,NA,NA,CASSLVGALEAFF,TGTGCCAGCAGTTTAGTAGGGGCCCTTGAAGCTTTCTTT
TRBJ1-3,TRBV6-1,TRBD1,NA,CASSNGGTGGNTIYF,TGTGCCAGCAGCAACGGGGGGACAGGGGGGAACACCATATATTTT
TRBJ2-1,TRBV5-1,TRBD1,NA,CASSLGTGNYNEQFF,TGCGCCAGCAGCTTGGGGACAGGGAACTACAATGAGCAGTTCTTC
TRBJ2-5,TRBV6-1,NA,NA,CASSEQIPGSGRETQYF,TGTGCCAGCAGCGAACAGATCCCCGGGAGCGGTAGGGAGACCCAGTACTTC
TRBJ2-3,TRBV6-1,NA,NA,CASSRNTGSYTDTQYF,TGTGCCAGCAGCCGAAACACAGGGTCCTACACAGATACGCAGTATTTT
TRBJ1-1,TRBV7-9,NA,once,CASSFYRMNTEAFF,TGTGCCAGCAGCTTTTACAGGATGAACACTGAAGCTTTCTTT
TRBJ1-2,TRBV6-1,TRBD1,once,CASKYNGDSLPVSYTF,TGTGCCAGCAAATATAACGGGGACAGTCTTCCTGTTAGCTACACCTTC
TRBJ1-4,TRBV7-2,TRBD1,NA,CASSLWRQGSVKLFF,TGTGCCAGCAGCTTATGGCGACAGGGGAGCGTAAAACTGTTTTTT
TRBJ1-2,TRBV6-2/TRBV6-3,TRBD1,few,CASRRQGANYGYTF,TGTGCCAGCCGACGACAGGGAGCTAACTATGGCTACACCTTC
TRBJ1-2,TRBV25-1,TRBD1,NA,CASSETGGYYGYTF,TGTGCCAGCAGTGAAACAGGGGGATACTATGGCTACACCTTC